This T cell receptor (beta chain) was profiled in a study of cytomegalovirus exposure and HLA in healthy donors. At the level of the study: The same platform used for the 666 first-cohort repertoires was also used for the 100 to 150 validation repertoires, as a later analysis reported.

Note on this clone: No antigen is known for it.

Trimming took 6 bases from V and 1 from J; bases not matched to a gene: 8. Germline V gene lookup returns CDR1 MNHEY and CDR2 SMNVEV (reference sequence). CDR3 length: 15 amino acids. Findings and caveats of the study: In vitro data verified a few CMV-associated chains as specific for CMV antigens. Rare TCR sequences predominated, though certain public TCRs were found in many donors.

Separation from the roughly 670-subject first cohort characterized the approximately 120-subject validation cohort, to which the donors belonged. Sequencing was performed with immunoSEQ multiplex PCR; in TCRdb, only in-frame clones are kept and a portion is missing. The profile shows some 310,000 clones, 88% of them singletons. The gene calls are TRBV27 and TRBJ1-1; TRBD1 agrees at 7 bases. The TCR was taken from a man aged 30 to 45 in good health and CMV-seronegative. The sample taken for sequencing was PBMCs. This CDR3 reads CASSQTGTANTEAFF. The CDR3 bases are TGTGCCAGCAGCCAAACCGGGACAGCGAACACTGAAGCTTTCTTT.